The TCR beta chain described here comes from a study of CD8+CD57+ T cells in acquired aplastic anemia. About the research overall: Sorted CD4+ and CD8+ cells yielded about 3 ug of DNA on average.

It was genomic DNA that served as the template for profiling TCR beta VDJ and CDR3. TCRdb passed the reads through MiXCR, listing each CDR3 protein once. The sample comprises over 150,000 distinct CDR3 sequences, roughly 60% of which are singletons, and under 45% rests with the top ten. In its sample, this clonotype was seen a few times. Its antigen is still unknown. General observations from the study: Common to patients and controls were twenty-nine CD8+ CDR3 sequences. For CD8+ Simpson's diversity, patients and controls showed no significant difference.

Germline V gives CDR1 LNHNV, CDR2 YYDKDF (reference sequence). V was shortened by 0 bases and J by 1 base, with 4 bases between the two germline ends. This CDR3 is 13 amino acids long. It was patients with CD8+CD57+ cell expansion by flow cytometry who were chosen for sequencing. No therapy had been given to the patients at the time of blood sampling. The rearrangement links TRBV15 to TRBJ2-7, with D unclear. The clonotype comes from a human donor with aplastic anemia. Sequencing was done on a sample of sorted CD4+, CD8+, or CD8+CD57+ T cells (not recorded which) from PBMCs. The CDR3 DNA reads as TGTGCCACCAGCAGAGACCTATCCTACGAGCAGTACTTC. Its protein is CATSRDLSYEQYF.